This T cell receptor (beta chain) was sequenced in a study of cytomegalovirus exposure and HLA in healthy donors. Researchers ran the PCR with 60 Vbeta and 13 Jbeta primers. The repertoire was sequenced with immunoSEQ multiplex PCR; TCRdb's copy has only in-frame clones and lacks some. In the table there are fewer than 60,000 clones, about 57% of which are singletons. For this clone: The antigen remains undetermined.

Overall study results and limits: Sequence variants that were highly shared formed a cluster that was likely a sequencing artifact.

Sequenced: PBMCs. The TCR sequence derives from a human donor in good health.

The CDR3 coding sequence is TGTGCCAGCAGCTCCTTCAGGGGGAACACTGAAGCTTTCTTT. The encoded protein is CASSSFRGNTEAFF. The chain has TRBV7-9 and TRBJ1-1; D perhaps matches TRBD1 (6 bases). The CDR3 loop spans 14 amino acids. Trimming cost V 4 bases and J 1 base, with 10 bases left between them. The germline V gene encodes CDR1 SEHNR and CDR2 FQNEAQ (reference sequence).